Listed below are T cell receptor beta chains from one sample, sequenced in a study of T cell changes during pregnancy in multiple sclerosis. The repertoire was sequenced with immunoSEQ multiplex PCR; TCRdb's copy has only in-frame clones and lacks some. The data show under 50,000 clones, roughly 90% seen once. This sample comprised peripheral blood, obtained in the first trimester of pregnancy. The receptors shown here come from a female donor in good health, enrolled as a control in a pregnancy study. Each CDR3 is given with its conserved first and last residue. D genes are given only for firm matches. Clone size, where shown, is once, few, many, or a class for clones that have expanded.

D,J,size,V,CDR3,DNA
NA,TRBJ1-6,NA,TRBV11-2,CASSEQQGRSPLHF,TGTGCCAGCAGCGAACAACAGGGCAGGTCACCCCTCCACTTT
NA,TRBJ2-1,NA,TRBV5-1,CASSLVGGSGRMDEQFF,TGCGCCAGCAGCTTGGTTGGTGGGTCGGGTAGGATGGATGAGCAGTTCTTC
NA,TRBJ2-1,NA,TRBV5-1,CASSTGTGEHNEQFF,TGCGCCAGCAGCACTGGGACTGGAGAGCACAATGAGCAGTTCTTC
TRBD1,TRBJ1-1,NA,TRBV7-8,CASTANAAGTGYRAFF,TGTGCCAGCACCGCCAACGCAGCCGGGACAGGGTATCGAGCTTTCTTT
TRBD2,TRBJ2-7,NA,TRBV6-5,CASSRQLAGDYEQYF,TGTGCCAGCAGTCGACAACTAGCGGGAGACTACGAGCAGTACTTC
NA,TRBJ2-3,NA,TRBV18,CASSRLRGDSEYF,TGTGCCAGCTCACGCCTGCGGGGTGACTCAGAGTATTTT
TRBD2,TRBJ2-7,NA,TRBV5-1,CASSLWGSGNEQYF,TGCGCCAGCAGCTTGTGGGGTAGCGGGAACGAGCAGTACTTC
NA,TRBJ2-6,NA,TRBV9,CASSVVGAGANVLTF,TGTGCCAGCAGCGTTGTCGGGGCTGGGGCCAACGTCCTGACTTTC
NA,TRBJ1-1,few,TRBV7-9,CASSLGETAEAFF,TGTGCCAGCAGCTTAGGGGAGACCGCTGAAGCTTTCTTT
NA,TRBJ1-1,few,TRBV28,CASSTTTDTEAFF,TGTGCCAGCAGTACGACGACAGACACTGAAGCTTTCTTT
NA,TRBJ1-2,NA,TRBV4-1,CASSQVGGPGYTF,TGCGCCAGCAGCCAAGTGGGGGGTCCGGGTTACACCTTC
NA,TRBJ2-3,once,TRBV11-2,CASSLGQPDTDTQYF,TGTGCCAGCAGCCTAGGACAGCCCGACACAGATACGCAGTATTTT
TRBD2,TRBJ2-1,NA,TRBV5-1,CASSPTSGVSNEQFF,TGCGCCAGCAGCCCAACTAGCGGGGTCTCCAATGAGCAGTTCTTC
TRBD1,TRBJ2-2,NA,TRBV19,CASSIERPGQGGTGELFF,TGTGCCAGTAGTATAGAACGACCGGGACAGGGCGGGACCGGGGAGCTGTTTTTT
TRBD1,TRBJ1-2,NA,TRBV5-6,CASSRGTGGVHGYTF,TGTGCCAGCAGCCGGGGGACAGGGGGCGTACATGGCTACACCTTC
TRBD2,TRBJ2-3,NA,TRBV19,CASSVLAGGPATQYF,TGTGCCAGTAGCGTACTAGCGGGAGGGCCGGCTACGCAGTATTTT
TRBD2,TRBJ2-5,NA,TRBV6-6,CASSYSTGGGETQYF,TGTGCCAGCAGTTACTCAACCGGGGGGGGAGAGACCCAGTACTTC
NA,TRBJ2-2,NA,TRBV29-1,CSVGLTGTGELFF,TGCAGCGTTGGACTGACGGGCACCGGGGAGCTGTTTTTT
NA,TRBJ1-5,NA,TRBV27,CASSLFGGEPFSNQPQHF,TGTGCCAGCAGTTTGTTCGGAGGTGAACCCTTTAGCAATCAGCCCCAGCATTTT
NA,TRBJ1-3,NA,TRBV14,CASSRTGGGNTIYF,TGTGCCAGCAGCAGGACGGGGGGCGGAAACACCATATATTTT
NA,TRBJ2-1,NA,TRBV7-2,CASSLGDNEQFF,TGTGCCAGCAGCTTAGGCGACAATGAGCAGTTCTTC
NA,TRBJ2-3,once,TRBV7-2,CASSSPTRTDTQYF,TGTGCCAGCAGCTCTCCTACCCGCACAGATACGCAGTATTTT
NA,TRBJ1-1,once,TRBV19,CASVQGNTEAFF,TGTGCCAGTGTACAGGGGAACACTGAAGCTTTCTTT
NA,TRBJ2-7,NA,TRBV2,CASSLYSYEQYF,TGTGCCAGCAGTCTTTACTCCTACGAGCAGTACTTC
NA,TRBJ2-2,NA,TRBV2,CASLGLRATGELFF,TGTGCCAGCTTGGGCCTGAGGGCCACCGGGGAGCTGTTTTTT
TRBD2,TRBJ2-3,few,TRBV5-1,CASGETSGRRTDTQYF,TGCGCCAGCGGAGAAACTAGCGGGAGGAGGACAGATACGCAGTATTTT
NA,TRBJ2-7,NA,TRBV7-2,CASSVQGSGRSEQYF,TGTGCCAGCAGCGTTCAGGGGTCGGGTCGGTCCGAGCAGTACTTC
TRBD1,TRBJ2-5,NA,TRBV6-1,CASRGQGAGETQYF,TGTGCCAGCAGGGGACAGGGGGCCGGGGAGACCCAGTACTTC
NA,TRBJ1-2,NA,TRBV28,CASSPGQTYGYTF,TGTGCCAGCAGTCCAGGACAGACCTATGGCTACACCTTC
TRBD1,TRBJ1-5,NA,TRBV11-2,CASSLETGGSQPQHF,TGTGCCAGCAGCTTAGAGACAGGGGGGAGTCAGCCCCAGCATTTT
TRBD1,TRBJ2-7,NA,TRBV7-9,CASSSLRTGGGEQYF,TGTGCCAGCAGCTCATTACGGACAGGGGGCGGCGAGCAGTACTTC
TRBD1,TRBJ1-6,NA,TRBV6-5,CASSKGQGASPLHF,TGTGCCAGCAGTAAGGGACAGGGCGCTTCACCCCTCCACTTT
TRBD1,TRBJ1-2,NA,TRBV27,CASSLGQGGPPNYGYTF,TGTGCCAGCAGTTTGGGACAGGGCGGACCTCCTAACTATGGCTACACCTTC
NA,TRBJ2-3,NA,TRBV19,CASSRDNTDTQYF,TGTGCCAGTAGTAGGGACAACACAGATACGCAGTATTTT
TRBD2,TRBJ2-1,NA,TRBV11-2,CASSSRLAGNEQFF,TGTGCCAGCAGCTCTCGACTAGCGGGGAATGAGCAGTTCTTC
TRBD2,TRBJ2-7,NA,TRBV7-2,CASSPGTRTYEQYF,TGTGCCAGCAGCCCCGGGACTAGAACCTACGAGCAGTACTTC
NA,TRBJ1-4,NA,TRBV6-5,CASSYSHRPNEKLFF,TGTGCCAGCAGTTACTCCCACAGGCCTAATGAAAAACTGTTTTTT
NA,TRBJ2-7,NA,TRBV6-1,CASREISYEQYF,TGTGCCAGCAGGGAGATATCCTACGAGCAGTACTTC
TRBD1,TRBJ1-2,few,TRBV28,CASSSPTKDRGNYGYTF,TGTGCCAGCAGTTCACCGACCAAGGACAGGGGGAACTATGGCTACACCTTC
NA,TRBJ1-4,few,TRBV5-1,CASSEGIGNEKLFF,TGCGCCAGCAGCGAGGGTATCGGGAATGAAAAACTGTTTTTT